A selection of T cell receptor beta chains follows, all from one sample in a study of CD8+CD57+ T cells in acquired aplastic anemia. MiXCR, applied by TCRdb to the reads, yields one record per CDR3 protein. Of about 120,000 distinct CDR3 sequences in the sample, almost 40% were seen once. The sequenced material came from sorted CD4+, CD8+, or CD8+CD57+ T cells (not recorded which) from PBMCs. These receptors were collected from a human donor with aplastic anemia. CDR3s include the opening cysteine and the closing phenylalanine or tryptophan. D genes are given only for firm matches. Clone sizes are given selectively: once, few, many, or a class where the clone is expanded.

size | length | J | V | D | CDR3 | DNA
. | 15 | TRBJ2-7 | TRBV6-1 | TRBD1 | CASSVGQGAGYEQYF | TGTGCCAGCAGCGTAGGACAGGGGGCAGGCTACGAGCAGTACTTC
. | 13 | TRBJ1-2 | TRBV25-1 | TRBD1 | CASSEGQGCGYTF | TGTGCCAGCAGTGAGGGACAGGGTTGTGGCTACACCTTC
many | 14 | TRBJ2-7 | TRBV4-2 | . | CASSQVSGSYEQYF | TGTGCCAGCAGCCAAGTGTCAGGCTCCTACGAGCAGTACTTC
many | 14 | TRBJ2-3 | TRBV20-1 | TRBD2 | CSAGLAGGTDTQYF | TGCAGTGCGGGACTAGCGGGGGGCACAGATACGCAGTATTTT
many | 14 | TRBJ2-1 | TRBV19 | TRBD2 | CASQPRGAGGEQFF | TGTGCCAGTCAGCCCCGAGGAGCGGGGGGAGAGCAGTTCTTC
few | 14 | TRBJ2-7 | TRBV20-1 | . | CSARGGAGTYEQYF | TGCAGTGCTAGAGGTGGAGCTGGGACCTACGAGCAGTACTTC
. | 14 | TRBJ2-7 | TRBV7-8 | . | CASSFQGTTYEQYF | TGTGCCAGCAGCTTTCAGGGGACCACCTACGAGCAGTACTTC
. | 13 | TRBJ1-3 | TRBV3-1 | . | CASSHRSGNTIYF | TGTGCCAGCAGCCACCGCTCTGGAAACACCATATATTTT
many | 12 | TRBJ2-4 | TRBV12-3/TRBV12-4 | . | CASRTEENIQYF | TGTGCCAGCAGGACAGAGGAAAACATTCAGTACTTC
many | 14 | TRBJ2-7 | TRBV20-1 | TRBD1 | CSASKGAISYEQYF | TGCAGTGCTAGTAAGGGGGCGATCTCCTACGAGCAGTACTTC
many | 14 | TRBJ2-7 | TRBV10-3 | TRBD1 | CAISELGQGYEQYF | TGTGCCATCAGTGAGTTGGGACAGGGATACGAGCAGTACTTC
. | 12 | TRBJ2-1 | TRBV20-1 | . | CSARLSYNEQFF | TGCAGTGCTAGGCTATCCTACAATGAGCAGTTCTTC
few | 15 | TRBJ1-4 | TRBV5-5 | TRBD1 | CASSPPGQGYKKLFF | TGTGCCAGCAGCCCTCCGGGACAGGGATACAAAAAACTGTTTTTT
many | 15 | TRBJ2-1 | TRBV5-4 | TRBD1 | CASSFGQGSINEQFF | TGTGCCAGCAGCTTCGGACAGGGGAGCATCAATGAGCAGTTCTTC
. | 12 | TRBJ2-1 | TRBV7-6 | . | CASSSTGNEQFF | TGTGCCAGCAGCTCTACAGGGAATGAGCAGTTCTTC
few | 15 | TRBJ1-1 | TRBV2 | . | CASSLFSAANTEAFF | TGTGCCAGCAGCTTGTTCTCCGCGGCGAACACTGAAGCTTTCTTT
many | 14 | TRBJ1-6 | TRBV3-1 | . | CASSQGQVNSPLHF | TGTGCCAGCAGCCAAGGACAGGTGAATTCACCCCTCCACTTT
many | 15 | TRBJ2-3 | TRBV4-2 | TRBD1 | CASSPGQGNTDTQYF | TGTGCCAGCAGCCCTGGACAGGGGAACACAGATACGCAGTATTTT
. | 17 | TRBJ1-5 | TRBV10-3 | . | CAISESTGAFSNQPQHF | TGTGCCATCAGTGAGTCTACAGGAGCCTTTAGCAATCAGCCCCAGCATTTT
few | 13 | TRBJ2-1 | TRBV28 | . | CASHSGSYNEQFF | TGTGCCAGCCATTCGGGCTCCTACAATGAGCAGTTCTTC
many | 15 | TRBJ1-6 | TRBV5-6 | . | CASSLVGNLSSPLHF | TGTGCCAGCAGCTTGGTAGGGAATCTAAGTTCACCCCTCCACTTT
. | 11 | TRBJ2-7 | TRBV19 | . | CASGRPYEQYF | TGTGCCAGTGGGCGGCCCTACGAGCAGTACTTC
medium-sized | 16 | TRBJ1-6 | TRBV10-3 | TRBD1 | CAISEVGDRAGSPLHF | TGTGCCATCAGTGAAGTTGGGGACAGGGCCGGCTCACCCCTCCACTTT
many | 14 | TRBJ2-7 | TRBV5-6 | . | CASSLGRGDYEQYF | TGTGCCAGCAGCCTGGGACGGGGAGACTACGAGCAGTACTTC
. | 15 | TRBJ2-2 | TRBV10-3 | TRBD2 | CAISDRLAGSRELFF | TGTGCCATCAGTGACAGACTAGCGGGGAGCCGGGAGCTGTTTTTT
many | 13 | TRBJ2-1 | TRBV11-3 | . | CASSFGTYNEQFF | TGTGCCAGCAGCTTCGGGACTTACAATGAGCAGTTCTTC
once | 14 | TRBJ2-3 | TRBV18 | . | CASSPPMRADTQYF | TGTGCCAGCTCACCACCAATGCGGGCAGATACGCAGTATTTT
few | 15 | TRBJ2-3 | TRBV6-5 | TRBD1 | CASSYTTTGTDTQYF | TGTGCCAGCAGTTATACTACGACAGGGACAGATACGCAGTATTTT
many | 15 | TRBJ2-7 | TRBV10-3 | . | CAISESKTSPYEQYF | TGTGCCATCAGTGAGTCGAAGACAAGCCCCTACGAGCAGTACTTC
many | 18 | TRBJ2-1 | TRBV25-1 | . | CASSELPKRGGTYNEQFF | TGTGCCAGCAGTGAATTACCTAAAAGGGGGGGCACCTACAATGAGCAGTTCTTC
. | 13 | TRBJ2-5 | TRBV7-3 | . | CASSFRGAETQYF | TGTGCCAGCAGCTTTCGGGGGGCAGAGACCCAGTACTTC
. | 10 | TRBJ2-5 | TRBV19 | TRBD2 | CASSGGAQYF | TGTGCCAGTAGTGGGGGGGCCCAGTACTTC
many | 12 | TRBJ2-3 | TRBV20-1 | . | CSASLVSDTQYF | TGCAGTGCTAGCTTGGTATCAGATACGCAGTATTTT
. | 15 | TRBJ1-1 | TRBV7-8 | . | CASSQAGTVVAEAFF | TGTGCCAGCAGCCAGGCGGGGACGGTCGTCGCTGAAGCTTTCTTT
. | 16 | TRBJ2-3 | TRBV10-3 | TRBD2 | CATRSGGAGAADTQYF | TGTGCCACCAGATCGGGAGGGGCGGGGGCGGCAGATACGCAGTATTTT
. | 16 | TRBJ1-5 | TRBV10-3 | TRBD1 | CASSVAGQGITDTQHF | TGTGCCAGCAGTGTTGCGGGACAGGGTATCACAGATACGCAGCATTTT
many | 11 | TRBJ1-2 | TRBV20-1 | . | CSARPGGGYTF | TGCAGTGCTAGACCTGGGGGTGGCTACACCTTC
once | 11 | TRBJ2-7 | TRBV20-1 | . | CSARDAYEQYF | TGCAGTGCTAGAGATGCCTACGAGCAGTACTTC
. | 16 | TRBJ1-5 | TRBV12-3/TRBV12-4 | TRBD1 | CASSGDRGGGYQPQHF | TGTGCCAGCAGTGGGGACAGGGGGGGAGGTTATCAGCCCCAGCATTTT
few | 13 | TRBJ2-7 | TRBV7-9 | . | CASSLYGEYEQYF | TGTGCCAGCAGCTTATATGGGGAATACGAGCAGTACTTC
. | 12 | TRBJ1-4 | TRBV12-3/TRBV12-4 | . | CASSFEGGRLFF | TGTGCCAGCAGTTTTGAGGGGGGGAGACTGTTTTTT
. | 13 | TRBJ2-7 | TRBV5-3 | . | CASGQVVGIEQYF | TGCGCCAGCGGCCAAGTGGTTGGGATCGAGCAGTACTTC
. | 15 | TRBJ2-3 | TRBV2 | . | CASRPDSTSTDTQYF | TGTGCCAGCCGACCTGACAGCACTAGCACAGATACGCAGTATTTT
. | 13 | TRBJ1-5 | TRBV20-1 | . | CSAPRAGDQPQHF | TGCAGTGCTCCCCGGGCCGGGGATCAGCCCCAGCATTTT
many | 12 | TRBJ1-1 | TRBV20-1 | . | CSGREGNTEAFF | TGCAGTGGCAGGGAGGGGAACACTGAAGCTTTCTTT
. | 13 | TRBJ1-1 | TRBV7-3 | . | CASILTENTEAFF | TGTGCCAGCATCTTGACGGAGAACACTGAAGCTTTCTTT
many | 16 | TRBJ2-1 | TRBV11-2 | TRBD2 | CASSTGGGRSYNEQFF | TGTGCCAGCAGCACCGGCGGGGGGCGATCCTACAATGAGCAGTTCTTC
many | 14 | TRBJ1-1 | TRBV20-1 | . | CSARPPVAQIEAFF | TGCAGTGCTAGACCACCGGTGGCACAAATTGAAGCTTTCTTT
many | 16 | TRBJ1-1 | TRBV19 | TRBD1 | CASSQRGTQGSTEAFF | TGTGCCAGTAGCCAACGGGGTACACAGGGGAGCACTGAAGCTTTCTTT
once | 13 | TRBJ1-2 | TRBV27 | TRBD1 | CASSFNRGHGYTF | TGTGCCAGCAGTTTCAACAGGGGGCATGGCTACACCTTC
many | 12 | TRBJ1-5 | TRBV20-1 | . | CSASTQNQPQHF | TGCAGTGCTTCTACTCAGAATCAGCCCCAGCATTTT
. | 14 | TRBJ2-7 | TRBV7-8 | . | CASSVKATTYEQYF | TGTGCCAGCAGCGTAAAGGCGACTACCTACGAGCAGTACTTC
many | 14 | TRBJ1-2 | TRBV7-9 | . | CASSFLSGQAGYTF | TGTGCCAGCAGCTTCCTTTCGGGGCAGGCTGGCTACACCTTC
many | 12 | TRBJ2-5 | TRBV6-1 | . | CASKAGRETQYF | TGTGCCAGCAAGGCGGGGAGGGAGACCCAGTACTTC
many | 14 | TRBJ1-2 | TRBV20-1 | TRBD1 | CSAVGQGAPWGYTF | TGCAGTGCCGTCGGACAGGGGGCCCCCTGGGGCTACACCTTC